This entry is about one T cell receptor (beta chain). The data originate from a study of cytomegalovirus exposure and HLA in healthy donors. In the PCR, 60 Vbeta and 13 Jbeta primers were used. TCRdb's copy holds only in-frame clones and misses some; the assay was immunoSEQ multiplex PCR. The sample records 100,000 to 150,000 clones, 60% to 85% being singletons. This CDR3 has 15 amino acids. Germline trimming cut 4 bases from V and 2 bases from J; bases unmatched to any gene: 4. Germline V gene data show CDR1 as SGHTA and CDR2 as FQGNSA. The sample was PBMCs. This TCR derives from a woman between 35 and 50 years old in good health and CMV-seronegative. V and J are TRBV7-2 and TRBJ1-5, with 8 bases identical to TRBD1. CDR3 bases: TGTGCCAGCAGCTGGGGGACAGGAGGCAATCAGCCCCAGCATTTT. It translates to CASSWGTGGNQPQHF.